Included here is one TCR beta chain sequence, with context. This clone was detected once. The target of this receptor is not known. Sequence at one end of the junction differs from germline and may be a read error. In the same sample, other DNA sequences code for this CDR3. The time point label on this specimen signifies: cells obtained before transplantation from donor or recipient. CD3+CD4+ and CD3+CD8+ populations were FACS-sorted from unstimulated pre-transplant donor and recipient cells taken from spleen or lymph nodes. These data belong to a study of graft-versus-host responses after intestinal transplantation (dated by TCRdb to the early 2020s). As for the study more broadly: The transplants that recipients received were multivisceral, liver-intestinal, or isolated intestinal. Every recipient was given anti-thymocyte globulin induction, then maintenance tacrolimus and steroids for 3 to 4 years. After intestinal transplantation, graft-versus-host and host-versus-graft alloreactive T cell clones in the graft, circulation and bone marrow were tracked using bulk TCR-beta CDR3 sequencing. To identify alloreactive clones, pre-transplant mixed lymphocyte reaction products were sequenced and compared with unstimulated pre-transplant donor and recipient T cells. Of the roughly 26 intestinal transplant recipients enrolled in the cohort, one of whom was a retransplant, a few patients without pretransplant specimens were excluded. Donor T cell macrochimerism was defined as a peak of at least 4% donor T cells among recipient peripheral blood mononuclear cells. Rather than going through the commercial service, samples from a few later patients were sequenced in-house on an Illumina MiSeq and processed with MiXCR. The paper's findings and limits, for the study overall: In the allografts of patients with donor T cell macrochimerism, GvH to HvG T cell clonal ratios were high. The relatively low number and heterogeneity of intestinal transplant patients limited the conclusions. GvH clones were detected in recipient bone marrow, and some of these GvH clones were observed earlier in ileal mucosa or blood, consistent with an intestinal mucosal origin. Early after transplant, peak levels of circulating GvH clones were associated with declines in HvG clones.

The CDR3 holds 13 amino acids from the cysteine to the phenylalanine. Of all the DNA, just the CDR3 is kept, 39 bases in frame from base 1. From the germline V gene (reference sequence), CDR1 is PRHDT and CDR2 is FYEKMQ. Receptor amplification or capture employed the immunoSEQ multiplex PCR assay. For most patients, genomic DNA was isolated using the Qiagen DNeasy Blood and Tissue Kit and was shipped frozen to Adaptive Biotechnologies for TCR sequencing. For most patients, genomic DNA was subjected to high-throughput TCR-beta CDR3 sequencing by Adaptive Biotechnologies. On the authors' methods: Adaptive's ImmunoSEQ software supplied the TCR sequencing data for about 18 patients, while MiXCR and VDJtools were used to process a few other patients. To correct CD4 versus CD8 sorting errors, sequences present in both subsets at a frequency ratio below 5:1 were removed. CDR3 nucleotide sequences shared between donor and recipient were removed because their origin could not be assigned. Alloreactive clones required at least 2-fold expansion over unstimulated cells and minimum CFSE-low frequency of 0.002% (template counts) or 0.001% (read counts). Clones were considered mappable if detected in sequenced pre-transplant spleen, lymph node, or MLR CFSE-low populations of the donor or recipient. The cumulative frequency of alloreactive clones was calculated as a percentage of all sequences, weighted by copy number. The clones in this table, taken by TCRdb from immuneACCESS, are in-frame only. Not every clone is retained; where verified, under half of the shortfall comes from an unresolved V gene, and the cause of the rest is unknown. The D gene and trimming were derived from the DNA, and the V and J assignments and clone size from that table. This sample holds around 100,000 clones; about 90% were observed only once. The top ten hold 0.85% to 1% of the sample.

The clonotype originates from a human donor who was the organ donor for an intestinal transplant. The chain is assembled from TRBV13 and TRBJ2-5; the best D guess is TRBD2, with 6 bases matching. Sequenced here: unstimulated CD4+ T cells sorted from spleen or lymph node cells, sampled before transplant. The sequenced DNA is TGCGCCAGCAGCTCCGGGACTCAAGAGACCCAGTACTTC. It is translated as CASSSGTQETQYF.